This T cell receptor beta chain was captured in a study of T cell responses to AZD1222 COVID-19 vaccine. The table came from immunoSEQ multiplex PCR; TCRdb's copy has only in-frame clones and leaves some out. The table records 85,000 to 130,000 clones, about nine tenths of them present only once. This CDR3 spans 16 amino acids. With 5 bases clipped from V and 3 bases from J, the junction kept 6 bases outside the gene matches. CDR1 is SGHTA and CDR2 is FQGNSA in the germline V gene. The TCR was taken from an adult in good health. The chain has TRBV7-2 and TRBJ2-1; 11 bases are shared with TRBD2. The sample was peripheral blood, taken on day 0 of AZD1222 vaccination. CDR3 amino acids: CASSRRTSGFYNEQFF. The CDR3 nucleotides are TGTGCCAGCAGCCGCAGGACTAGCGGGTTCTACAATGAGCAGTTCTTC.